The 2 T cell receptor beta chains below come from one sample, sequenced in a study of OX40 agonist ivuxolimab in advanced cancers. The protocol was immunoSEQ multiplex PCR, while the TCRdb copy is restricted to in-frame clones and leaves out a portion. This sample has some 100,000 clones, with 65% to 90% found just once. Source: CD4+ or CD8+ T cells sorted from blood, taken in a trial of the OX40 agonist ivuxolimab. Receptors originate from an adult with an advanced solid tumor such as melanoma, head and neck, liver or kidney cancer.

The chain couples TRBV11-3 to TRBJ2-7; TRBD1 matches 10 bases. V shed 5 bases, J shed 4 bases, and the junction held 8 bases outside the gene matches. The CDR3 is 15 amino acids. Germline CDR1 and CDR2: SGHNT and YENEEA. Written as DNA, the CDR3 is TGTGCCAGCAGCCTACGCGGGACAGGGGATTACGAGCAGTACTTC. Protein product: CASSLRGTGDYEQYF.

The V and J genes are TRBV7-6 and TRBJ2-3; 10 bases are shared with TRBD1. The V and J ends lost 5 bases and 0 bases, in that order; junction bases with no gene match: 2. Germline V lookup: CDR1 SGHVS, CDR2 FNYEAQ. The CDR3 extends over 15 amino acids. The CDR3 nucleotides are TGTGCCAGCAGCAGACAGGGGGCCAGCACAGATACGCAGTATTTT. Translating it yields CASSRQGASTDTQYF.